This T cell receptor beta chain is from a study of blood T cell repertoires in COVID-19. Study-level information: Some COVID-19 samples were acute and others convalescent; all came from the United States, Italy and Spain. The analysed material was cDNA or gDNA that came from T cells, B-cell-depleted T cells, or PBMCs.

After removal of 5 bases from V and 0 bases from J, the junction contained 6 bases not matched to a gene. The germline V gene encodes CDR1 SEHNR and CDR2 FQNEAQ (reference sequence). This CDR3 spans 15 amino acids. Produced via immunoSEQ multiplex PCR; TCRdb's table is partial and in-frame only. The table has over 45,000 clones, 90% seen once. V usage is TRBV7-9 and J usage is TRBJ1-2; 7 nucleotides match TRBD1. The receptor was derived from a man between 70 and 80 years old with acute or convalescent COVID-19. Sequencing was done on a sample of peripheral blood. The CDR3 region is CASSPRGQSNYGYTF. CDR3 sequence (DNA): TGTGCCAGCAGCCCGAGGGGACAGTCTAACTATGGCTACACCTTC.